This T cell receptor (beta chain) derives from a study of OX40 agonist ivuxolimab in advanced cancers. For the wider study: Ivuxolimab, which targeted the costimulatory receptor OX40 (CD134), was an agonistic, fully human IgG2 monoclonal antibody. Intravenous ivuxolimab was administered to patients every 2 weeks at six dose levels: 0.01, 0.1, 0.3, 1.5, 3 and 10 mg/kg. Of the approximately 54 patients in dose escalation, about 19 had hepatocellular carcinoma, about 15 had melanoma, 9 had renal cell carcinoma and 9 had head and neck cancer. The dose-escalation cohort was around 83% male with a mean age of approximately 60 years, ranging from roughly 23 to 90. Patients were allowed to have had prior anti-PD-1, anti-PD-L1 or anti-CTLA-4 therapy, and more than 30% of the dose-escalation patients had previously received checkpoint inhibitors. Partial responses occurred in three dose-escalation patients, of whom one had hepatocellular carcinoma and two had cutaneous melanoma. Peripheral TCRbeta sequencing aimed to test whether ivuxolimab altered TCR sequence diversity and caused clonal T-cell expansion. The monotherapy dose-escalation portion (N of about 50 patients) of the phase I ivuxolimab trial is reported in the paper. Study-level results and caveats: At doses of 0.1 to 3.0 mg/kg, clonal expansion of both CD4+ and CD8+ T cells in blood was seen between baseline and week 6. In the 0.1-3.0 mg/kg groups, partial responders were among the patients with the lowest normalized peripheral clonal expansion, particularly in CD8+ T cells. Low levels of normalized T-cell clonal expansion were also seen in some patients who did not respond. The antigen specificity of the peripheral T cells that underwent clonal expansion was not determined. After ivuxolimab, more expanded clones were found on average in CD8+ T cells than in CD4+ T cells.

Genomic DNA was isolated from the sorted cells so that the TCRbeta CDR3 region could be sequenced. TCRbeta CDR3 regions were sequenced using the immunoSEQ Assay. In TCRdb, the immuneACCESS table is reduced to in-frame sequences with V and J assigned. These tables do not hold every clone; where another copy was compared, an unresolved V gene accounts for under half, and the others remain unexplained. For this sample the table gives over 80,000 clones, of which under 95% were detected only once. The ten largest clonotypes hold around 0.39% of the sample. V is reduced by 10 bases and J by 5 bases, leaving a spacing of 23 bases between them. The CDR3 holds 15 amino acids from the cysteine to the phenylalanine. Of all the DNA, just the CDR3 is kept, 45 bases in frame from base 1. CDR1 is given as MNHEY and CDR2 as SMNVEV, both from the germline V gene (reference sequence). The trial excluded patients who had a history of autoimmune disease or who were on systemic immunosuppression. In every dose cohort, peripheral blood was drawn for TCR sequencing at baseline, cycle 4 day 1, and cycle 7 day 1. The samples were taken from a phase I, first-in-human, multicenter, open-label dose-escalation trial of ivuxolimab. The trial enrolled adults with locally advanced or metastatic head and neck squamous cell, hepatocellular, melanoma or renal cell carcinoma. CD4+ and CD8+ T cells were sorted separately from peripheral blood before TCR sequencing.

A word on this clone: The antigen this receptor binds is unknown. Per-nucleotide qualities are absent, and no much larger clonotype sits a single base away.

The sequence is built from TRBV27 and TRBJ2-5; D gene: possibly TRBD2, on 6 matching bases. The starting material was CD4+ or CD8+ T cells sorted from blood, obtained in a trial of the OX40 agonist ivuxolimab. The TCR was taken from an adult with an advanced solid tumor such as melanoma, head and neck, liver or kidney cancer. The DNA sequence is given as TGTGCCACCGGGGCTAGCGTCTTTCAAGGGGAGACCCAGTACTTC. This is translated as CATGASVFQGETQYF.